The 9 T cell receptor beta chains listed next were all sequenced from one sample in a study of blood T cell repertoires in COVID-19. Profiling relied on immunoSEQ multiplex PCR, and the TCRdb table lists in-frame clones only, not all of them. This sample has hundreds of thousands of clones, with around 83% found just once. The sample consisted of peripheral blood. These receptors were taken from a man older than 75 with acute or convalescent COVID-19.

The genes are TRBV28 and TRBJ2-7; TRBD1 matches 8 bases. Germline CDR1 and CDR2: MDHEN and SYDVKM. The CDR3 sequence is 15 residues long. The V gene end was trimmed by 4 bases and the J gene end by 5 bases; junction bases not matched to a gene: 10. The CDR3 spells CASSSAGTGLHEQYF. The DNA for the CDR3 is TGTGCCAGCAGTTCGGCCGGGACAGGCCTCCACGAGCAGTACTTC.

The chain has TRBV21-1 and TRBJ2-3; the table's D gene call, TRBD1, was not cross checked with the DNA. TRBV21-1 is an annotated pseudogene. The CDR3 extends over 17 amino acids. DNA for the CDR3: TGTGCCAGCAGCCCACTCCGGGGGGGACAGGGAAAAGATACGCAGTATTTT. It is translated as CASSPLRGGQGKDTQYF.

This chain joins TRBV7-2 and TRBJ2-7; D might be TRBD2 (6 bases). Germline lookup yields CDR1 SGHTA and CDR2 FQGNSA. This CDR3 has 15 amino acids. The V end was cut by 2 bases, the J end by 2 bases, with 13 bases between. CDR3 in amino acids: CASSLFRGIAYEQYF. The CDR3 coding sequence is TGTGCCAGCAGCTTATTTCGGGGGATAGCCTACGAGCAGTACTTC.

This clone was recorded a few times. The CDR3 DNA reads as TGCGCCAGCAGCCCTTGGAGTAGCTATGGCTACACCTTC. This translates into CASSPWSSYGYTF. The chain joins TRBV5-1 to TRBJ1-2; no clear D gene. Germline V gives CDR1 SGHRS, CDR2 YFSETQ. The CDR3 runs 13 residues. Trimming left V 4 bases short and J 4 bases short, with 11 bases between.

The CDR3 region is CASSLAGFYNEQFF. The CDR3 DNA is TGTGCCAGCAGCTTGGCGGGGTTCTACAATGAGCAGTTCTTC. This rearrangement joins TRBV5-6 to TRBJ2-1, with a weak D call TRBD2 (5 bases). The germline V gene has CDR1 SGHDT and CDR2 YYEEEE. V was shortened by 0 bases and J by 3 bases, with 7 bases between the two germline ends. This CDR3 has 14 amino acids. Filled out from reference TRBV5-6 and TRBJ2-1, the complete variable domain reads DAGVTQSPTHLIKTRGQQVTLRCSPKSGHDTVSWYQQALGQGPQFIFQYYEEEERQRGNFPDRFSGHQFPNYSSELNVNALLLGDSALYLCASSLAGFYNEQFFGPGTRLTVL.

The chain has TRBV30 and TRBJ1-2, with TRBD1 matching 7 bases. The CDR3 sequence is 15 residues long. After removal of 4 bases from V and 4 bases from J, the junction contained 12 bases not matched to a gene. Germline loops: CDR1 GTSNPN, CDR2 SVGIG (reference sequence). CDR3 sequence reads: CAWNDPPRGTYGYTF. Written as DNA, the CDR3 is TGTGCCTGGAATGACCCCCCCAGGGGGACCTATGGCTACACCTTC.

J is TRBJ1-1 and V is TRBV6-1, with TRBD1 identical over 7 bases. Germline CDR1 is MNHNS and CDR2 is SASEGT. There are 15 residues in the CDR3. V gave up 0 bases and J gave up 6 bases; unmatched junction bases: 7. The CDR3 coding sequence is TGTGCCAGCAGTGAAGCCTCCGGACAGGTCCCTGAAGCTTTCTTT. Its protein product is CASSEASGQVPEAFF.

This chain links TRBV6-5 with TRBJ1-6; D gene uncertain. The V and J ends lost 6 bases and 0 bases respectively, with 9 bases between them. This CDR3 spans 15 amino acids. Germline loops: CDR1 MNHEY, CDR2 SVGAGI. As DNA, the CDR3 is TGTGCCAGCAGCCAGTCAAGCTCCTATAATTCACCCCTCCACTTT. This codes for CASSQSSSYNSPLHF.

The chain links TRBV14 to TRBJ2-4; D is perhaps TRBD1 (6 bases). This CDR3 is 14 amino acids long. Germline V CDR1 and CDR2: SGHDN, FVKESK. The V end lost 0 bases, the J end lost 13 bases, and 16 bases lay between the germline ends. The CDR3 DNA is TGTGCCAGCAGCCAAGATCGACGGCAGGGGAGCCAGTACTTC. Translated, it gives CASSQDRRQGSQYF.